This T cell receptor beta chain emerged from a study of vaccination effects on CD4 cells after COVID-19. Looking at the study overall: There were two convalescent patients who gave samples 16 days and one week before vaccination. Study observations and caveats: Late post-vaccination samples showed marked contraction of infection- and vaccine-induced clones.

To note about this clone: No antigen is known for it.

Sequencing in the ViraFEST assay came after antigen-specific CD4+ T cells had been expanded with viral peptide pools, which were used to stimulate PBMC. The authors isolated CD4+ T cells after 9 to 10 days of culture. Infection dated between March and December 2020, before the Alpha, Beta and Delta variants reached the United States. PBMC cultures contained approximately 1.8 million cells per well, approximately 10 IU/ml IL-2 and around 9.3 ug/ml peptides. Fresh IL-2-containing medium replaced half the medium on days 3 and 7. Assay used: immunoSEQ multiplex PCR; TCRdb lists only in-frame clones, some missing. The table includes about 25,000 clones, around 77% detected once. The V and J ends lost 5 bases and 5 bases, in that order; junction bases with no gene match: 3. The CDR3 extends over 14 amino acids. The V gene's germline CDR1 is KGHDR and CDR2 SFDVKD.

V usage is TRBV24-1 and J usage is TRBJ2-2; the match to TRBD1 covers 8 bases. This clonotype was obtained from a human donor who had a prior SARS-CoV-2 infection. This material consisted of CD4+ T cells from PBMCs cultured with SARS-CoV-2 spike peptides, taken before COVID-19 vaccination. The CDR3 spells CATSAGGGTGELFF. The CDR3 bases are TGTGCCACCAGTGCAGGGGGCGGTACCGGGGAGCTGTTTTTT.